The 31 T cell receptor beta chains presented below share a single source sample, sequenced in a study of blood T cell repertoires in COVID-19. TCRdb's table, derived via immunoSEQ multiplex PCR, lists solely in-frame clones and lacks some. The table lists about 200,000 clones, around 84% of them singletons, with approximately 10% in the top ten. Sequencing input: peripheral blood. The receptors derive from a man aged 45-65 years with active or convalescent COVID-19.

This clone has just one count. The CDR3 loop is CASTSDRGYYNEQFF. The DNA for the CDR3 is TGTGCCAGTACCTCCGACAGGGGATACTACAATGAGCAGTTCTTC. The rearrangement uses TRBV19 and TRBJ2-1, with TRBD1 matching 8 bases. Germline-derived CDR1 and CDR2 are LNHDA and SQIVND (reference sequence). This CDR3 is built from 15 residues. V was pared by 7 bases and J by 3 bases, with 8 bases of the junction left unmatched.

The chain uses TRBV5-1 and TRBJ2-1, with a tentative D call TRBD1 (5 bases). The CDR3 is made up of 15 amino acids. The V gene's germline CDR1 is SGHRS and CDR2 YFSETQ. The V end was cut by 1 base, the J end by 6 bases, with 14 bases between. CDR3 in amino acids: CASSLIGVGGNEQFF. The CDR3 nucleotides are TGCGCCAGCAGCTTGATAGGGGTTGGTGGCAATGAGCAGTTCTTC.

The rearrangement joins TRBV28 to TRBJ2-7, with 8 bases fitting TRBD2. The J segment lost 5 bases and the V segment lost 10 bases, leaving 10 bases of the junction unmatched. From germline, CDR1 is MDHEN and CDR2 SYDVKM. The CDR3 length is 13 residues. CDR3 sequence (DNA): TGTGCCACCGAACCGACTAGCGTGGACGAGCAGTACTTC. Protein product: CATEPTSVDEQYF.

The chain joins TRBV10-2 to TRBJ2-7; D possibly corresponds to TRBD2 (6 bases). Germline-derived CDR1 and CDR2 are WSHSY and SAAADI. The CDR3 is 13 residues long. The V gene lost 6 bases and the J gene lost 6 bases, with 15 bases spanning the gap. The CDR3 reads CASRDPLGGEQYV. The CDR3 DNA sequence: TGCGCCAGCAGGGACCCCCTGGGGGGCGAGCAGTACGTC.

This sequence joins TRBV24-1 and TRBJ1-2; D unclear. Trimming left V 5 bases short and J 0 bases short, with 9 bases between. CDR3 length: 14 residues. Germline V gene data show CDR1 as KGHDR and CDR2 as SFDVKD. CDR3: CATSGPSTNYGYTF. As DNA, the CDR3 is TGTGCCACCAGTGGTCCAAGCACTAACTATGGCTACACCTTC.

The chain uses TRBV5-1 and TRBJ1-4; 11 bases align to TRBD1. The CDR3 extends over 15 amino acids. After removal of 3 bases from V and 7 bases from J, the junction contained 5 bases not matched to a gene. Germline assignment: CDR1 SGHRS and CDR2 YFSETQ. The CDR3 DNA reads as TGCGCCAGCAGCTCGGCGGACAGGGGGCGTGAAAAACTGTTTTTT. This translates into CASSSADRGREKLFF.

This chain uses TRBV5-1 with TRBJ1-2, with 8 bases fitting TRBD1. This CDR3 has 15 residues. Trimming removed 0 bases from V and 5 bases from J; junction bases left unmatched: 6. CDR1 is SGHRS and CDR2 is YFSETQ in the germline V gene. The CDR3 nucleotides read TGCGCCAGCAGCTTGGGGCAGGGGGCGCATTATGGCTACACCTTC. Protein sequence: CASSLGQGAHYGYTF. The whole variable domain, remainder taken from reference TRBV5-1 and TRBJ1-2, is KAGVTQTPRYLIKTRGQQVTLSCSPISGHRSVSWYQQTPGQGLQFLFEYFSETQRNKGNFPGRFSGRQFSNSRSEMNVSTLELGDSALYLCASSLGQGAHYGYTFGSGTRLTVV.

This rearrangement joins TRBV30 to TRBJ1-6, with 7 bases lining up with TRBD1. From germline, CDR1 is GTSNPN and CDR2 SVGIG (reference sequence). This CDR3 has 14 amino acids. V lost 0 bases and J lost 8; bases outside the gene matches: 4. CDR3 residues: CAWSVPQGYSPLHF. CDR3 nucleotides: TGTGCCTGGAGTGTACCACAGGGGTATTCACCCCTCCACTTT.

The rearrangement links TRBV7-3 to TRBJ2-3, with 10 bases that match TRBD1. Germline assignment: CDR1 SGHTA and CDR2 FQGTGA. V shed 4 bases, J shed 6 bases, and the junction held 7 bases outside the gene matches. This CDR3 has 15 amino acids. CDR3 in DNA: TGTGCCAGCAGCTCGGGACAGGGGACGGAGGATACGCAGTATTTT. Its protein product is CASSSGQGTEDTQYF.

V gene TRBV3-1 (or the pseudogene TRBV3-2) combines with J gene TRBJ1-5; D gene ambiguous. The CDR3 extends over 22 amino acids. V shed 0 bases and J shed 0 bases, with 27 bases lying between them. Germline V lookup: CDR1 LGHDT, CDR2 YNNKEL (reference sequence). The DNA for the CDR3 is TGTGCCAGCAGCCAAGATTTACGTGACCGGGGTATGGGTAAGGCTAGCAATCAGCCCCAGCATTTT. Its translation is CASSQDLRDRGMGKASNQPQHF.

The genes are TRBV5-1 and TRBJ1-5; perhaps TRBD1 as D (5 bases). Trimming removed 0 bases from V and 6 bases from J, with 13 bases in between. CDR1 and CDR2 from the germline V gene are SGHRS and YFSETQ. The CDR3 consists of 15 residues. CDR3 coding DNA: TGCGCCAGCAGCTTGGGGGGCAGGGTAGGTCAGCCCCAGCATTTT. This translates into CASSLGGRVGQPQHF.

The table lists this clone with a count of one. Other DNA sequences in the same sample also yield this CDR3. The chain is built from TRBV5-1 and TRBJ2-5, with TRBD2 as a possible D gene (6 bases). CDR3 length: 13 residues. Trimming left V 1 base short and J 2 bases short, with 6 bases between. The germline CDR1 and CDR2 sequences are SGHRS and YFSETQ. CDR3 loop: CASSLRGQETQYF. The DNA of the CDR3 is TGCGCCAGCAGCTTGCGGGGGCAAGAGACCCAGTACTTC.

The CDR3 spells CASSLFGRGLTEAFF. The CDR3 bases are TGTGCCAGCAGCCTGTTCGGCAGGGGGCTCACTGAAGCTTTCTTT. The chain links TRBV7-8 to TRBJ1-1, with 8 nucleotides matching TRBD1. CDR1 and CDR2 from the germline V gene are SGHVS and FQNEAQ. Losses at the gene ends were 5 bases for V and 4 bases for J; bases not matched to a gene: 9. The CDR3 runs to 15 residues.

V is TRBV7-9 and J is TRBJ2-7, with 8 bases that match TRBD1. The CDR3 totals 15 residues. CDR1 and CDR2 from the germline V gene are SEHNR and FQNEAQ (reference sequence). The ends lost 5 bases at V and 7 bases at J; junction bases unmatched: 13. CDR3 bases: TGTGCCAGCAGCCCAGTGGGCAGGGGGCGGAAGGAGCAGTACTTC. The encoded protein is CASSPVGRGRKEQYF.

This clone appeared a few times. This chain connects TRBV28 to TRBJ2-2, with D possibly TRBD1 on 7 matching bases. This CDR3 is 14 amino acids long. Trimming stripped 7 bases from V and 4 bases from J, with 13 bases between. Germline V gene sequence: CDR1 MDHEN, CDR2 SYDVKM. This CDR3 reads CASMVRGVTGELFF. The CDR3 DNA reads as TGTGCCAGCATGGTCAGGGGGGTCACCGGGGAGCTGTTTTTT.

The CDR3 DNA sequence: TGTGCCAGCACCCCGAGCGTGTCATTGAACACTGAAGCTTTCTTT. Its protein product is CASTPSVSLNTEAFF. This chain links TRBV2 with TRBJ1-1; no firm D call. The length of the CDR3 is 15 residues. The germline V and J ends were trimmed by 7 bases and 0 bases, with 15 bases remaining between them. CDR1 and CDR2 from the germline V gene are SNHLY and FYNNEI.

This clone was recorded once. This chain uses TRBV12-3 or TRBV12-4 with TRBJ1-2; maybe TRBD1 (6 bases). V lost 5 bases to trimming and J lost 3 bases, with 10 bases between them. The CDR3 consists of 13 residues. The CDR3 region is CASSRGGYYGYTF. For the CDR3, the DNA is TGTGCCAGCAGTCGAGGGGGTTACTATGGCTACACCTTC.

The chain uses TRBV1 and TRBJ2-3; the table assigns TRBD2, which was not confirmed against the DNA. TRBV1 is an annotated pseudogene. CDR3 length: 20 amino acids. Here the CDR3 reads CTSSQDQGVALAGKGDTQYF. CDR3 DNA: TGCACCAGCAGCCAAGATCAGGGGGTGGCGCTAGCGGGAAAGGGAGATACGCAGTATTTT.

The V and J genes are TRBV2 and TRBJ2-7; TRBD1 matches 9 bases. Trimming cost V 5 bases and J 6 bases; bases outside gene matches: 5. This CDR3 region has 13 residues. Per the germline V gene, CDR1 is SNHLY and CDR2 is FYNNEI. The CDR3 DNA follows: TGTGCCAGCAGTTGGGACAGGGCCACCGAGCAGTACTTC. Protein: CASSWDRATEQYF.

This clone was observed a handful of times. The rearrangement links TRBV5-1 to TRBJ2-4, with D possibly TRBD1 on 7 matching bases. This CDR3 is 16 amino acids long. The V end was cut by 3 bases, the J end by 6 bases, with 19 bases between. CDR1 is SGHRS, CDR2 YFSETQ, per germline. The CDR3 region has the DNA TGCGCCAGCAGCTCAAACCGACAGGGAGGAAGAAACATTCAGTACTTC. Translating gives CASSSNRQGGRNIQYF.

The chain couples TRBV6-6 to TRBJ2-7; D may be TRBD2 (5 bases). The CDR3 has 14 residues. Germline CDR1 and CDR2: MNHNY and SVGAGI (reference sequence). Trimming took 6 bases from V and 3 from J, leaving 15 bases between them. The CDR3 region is CASRGTDGGYEQYF. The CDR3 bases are TGTGCCAGCAGAGGAACGGACGGAGGCTACGAGCAGTACTTC.

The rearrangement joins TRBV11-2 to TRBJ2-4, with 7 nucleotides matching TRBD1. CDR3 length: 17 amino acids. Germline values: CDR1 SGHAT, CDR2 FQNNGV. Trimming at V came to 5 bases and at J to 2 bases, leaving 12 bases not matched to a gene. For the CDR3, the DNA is TGTGCCAGCAGCCCCCCTGAAACGACAGGGCCCAAAAACATTCAGTACTTC. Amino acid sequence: CASSPPETTGPKNIQYF.

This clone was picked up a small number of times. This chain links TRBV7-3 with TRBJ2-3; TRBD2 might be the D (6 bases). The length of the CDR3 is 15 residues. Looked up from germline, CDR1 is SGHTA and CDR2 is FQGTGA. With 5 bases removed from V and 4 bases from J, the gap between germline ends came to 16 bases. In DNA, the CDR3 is TGTGCCAGCAGCGGCCTTGGGGGGAGTTCAGATACGCAGTATTTT. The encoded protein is CASSGLGGSSDTQYF.

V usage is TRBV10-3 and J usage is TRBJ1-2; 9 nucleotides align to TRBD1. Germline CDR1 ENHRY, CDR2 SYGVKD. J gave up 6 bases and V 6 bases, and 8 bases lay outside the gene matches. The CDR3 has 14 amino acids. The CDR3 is CAISPGQGVDGYTF. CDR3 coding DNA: TGTGCCATCAGCCCGGGACAGGGCGTAGATGGCTACACCTTC.

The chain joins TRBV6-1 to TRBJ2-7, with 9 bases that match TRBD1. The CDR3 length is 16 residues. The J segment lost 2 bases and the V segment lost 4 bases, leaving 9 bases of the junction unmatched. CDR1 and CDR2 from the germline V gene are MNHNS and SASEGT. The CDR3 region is CASSAAPGQGPYEQYV. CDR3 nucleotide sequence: TGTGCCAGCAGTGCGGCCCCGGGACAGGGACCCTACGAGCAGTACGTC.

The CDR3 loop reads CSVGGTYTEAFF. The DNA for the CDR3 is TGCAGCGTGGGCGGGACATACACTGAAGCTTTCTTT. The chain links TRBV29-1 to TRBJ1-1; maybe TRBD1 (6 bases). The CDR3 totals 12 residues. CDR1 SQVTM and CDR2 ANQGSEA come from the germline V gene. Trimming took 6 bases from V and 3 from J, leaving 11 bases between them.

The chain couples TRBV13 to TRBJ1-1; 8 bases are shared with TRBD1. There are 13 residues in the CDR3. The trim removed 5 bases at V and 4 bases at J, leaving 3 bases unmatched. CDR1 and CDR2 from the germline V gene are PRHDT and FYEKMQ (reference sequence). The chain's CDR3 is CASSVDRGTEAFF. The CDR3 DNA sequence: TGTGCCAGCAGCGTTGACAGGGGCACTGAAGCTTTCTTT.

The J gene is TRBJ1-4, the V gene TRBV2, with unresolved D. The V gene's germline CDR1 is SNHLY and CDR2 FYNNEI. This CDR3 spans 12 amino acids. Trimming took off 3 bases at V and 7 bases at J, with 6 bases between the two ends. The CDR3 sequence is CASSDSGEKLFF. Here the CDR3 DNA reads TGTGCCAGCAGTGATTCGGGTGAAAAACTGTTTTTT.

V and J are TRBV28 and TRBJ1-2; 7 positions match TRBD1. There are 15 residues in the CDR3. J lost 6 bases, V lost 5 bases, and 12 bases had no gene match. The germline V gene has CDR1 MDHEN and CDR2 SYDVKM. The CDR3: CASSGTADFSNGYTF. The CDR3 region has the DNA TGTGCCAGCAGTGGGACAGCCGACTTTTCGAATGGCTACACCTTC.

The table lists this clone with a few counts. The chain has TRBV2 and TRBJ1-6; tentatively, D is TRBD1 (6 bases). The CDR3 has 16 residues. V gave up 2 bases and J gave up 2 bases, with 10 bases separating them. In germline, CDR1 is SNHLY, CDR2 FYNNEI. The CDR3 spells CASSERGGTYNSPLHF. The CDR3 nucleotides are TGTGCCAGCAGTGAAAGGGGGGGAACCTATAATTCACCCCTCCACTTT.

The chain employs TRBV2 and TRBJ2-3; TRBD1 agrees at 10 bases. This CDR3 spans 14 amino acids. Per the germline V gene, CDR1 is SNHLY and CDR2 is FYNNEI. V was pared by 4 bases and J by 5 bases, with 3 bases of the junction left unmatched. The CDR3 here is CASSGDRGGDTQYF. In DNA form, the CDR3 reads TGTGCCAGCAGTGGGGACAGGGGAGGAGATACGCAGTATTTT.